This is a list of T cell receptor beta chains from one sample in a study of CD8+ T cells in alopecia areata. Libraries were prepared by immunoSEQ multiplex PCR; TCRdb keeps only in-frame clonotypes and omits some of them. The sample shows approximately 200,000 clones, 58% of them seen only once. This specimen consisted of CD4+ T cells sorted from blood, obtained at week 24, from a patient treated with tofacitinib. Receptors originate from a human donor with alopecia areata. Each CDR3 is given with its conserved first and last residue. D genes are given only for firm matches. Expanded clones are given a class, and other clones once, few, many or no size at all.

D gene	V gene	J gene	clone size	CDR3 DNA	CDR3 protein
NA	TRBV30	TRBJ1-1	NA	TGTGCCTGGAACGACGGAGTCCCAATCGGAACTTTCTTT	CAWNDGVPIGTFF
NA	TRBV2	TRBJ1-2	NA	TGTGCCAGCAAGGTTAGGGATGGGGGTGGCTACACCTTC	CASKVRDGGGYTF
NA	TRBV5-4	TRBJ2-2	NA	TGTGCCAGCAGCTTGATGGGGAGGGGGCGCGGAGGCACCGGGGAGCTGTTTTTT	CASSLMGRGRGGTGELFF
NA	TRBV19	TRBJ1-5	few	TGTGCCAGCGGTAGGAATCAGCCCCAGCATTTT	CASGRNQPQHF
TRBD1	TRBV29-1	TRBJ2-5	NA	TGCAGCGTTGATCTACAGGGGGTTCAAGAGACCCAGTACTTC	CSVDLQGVQETQYF
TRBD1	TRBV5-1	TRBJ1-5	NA	TGCGCCAGCAGCTTAATGGGACAGGGCAATCAGCCCCAGCATTTT	CASSLMGQGNQPQHF
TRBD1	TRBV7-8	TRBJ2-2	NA	TGTGCCAGCAGCCTACGACAGGGGGGAAGAGGCACCGGGGAGCTGTTTTTT	CASSLRQGGRGTGELFF
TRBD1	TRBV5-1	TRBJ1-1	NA	TGCGCCAGCGACCCAGGAGGACAGGGCGCACAAAGTGAAGCTTTCTTT	CASDPGGQGAQSEAFF
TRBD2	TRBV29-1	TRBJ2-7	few	TGCAGCGTCACAATGCCGAGCCCAGCGGGGGGGCTTCTAGTCTACGAGCAGTACTTC	CSVTMPSPAGGLLVYEQYF
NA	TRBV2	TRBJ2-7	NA	TGTGCCAGCAGTCCCAGCTCCTACGAGCAGTACTTC	CASSPSSYEQYF
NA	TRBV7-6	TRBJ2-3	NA	TGTGCCAGCAGCTTAGCCTTGGGGACAGATACGCAGTATTTT	CASSLALGTDTQYF